Presented here are 32 T cell receptor beta chains from one specimen sequenced in a study of T cells in localized non-small cell lung cancer. The method was immunoSEQ multiplex PCR; TCRdb's version includes in-frame clones alone and lacks a portion of them. Of roughly 39,000 clones listed, over 75% were seen once; the top ten hold about 10%. The source material was PBMCs, sampled before any cancer treatment. The source is a woman aged 40-75 years with stage II lung adenocarcinoma.

The chain combines TRBV7-9 with TRBJ1-2; D may be TRBD1 (6 bases). Germline assignment: CDR1 SEHNR and CDR2 FQNEAQ (reference sequence). The CDR3 is 15 amino acids. With 4 bases removed from V and 5 bases from J, the gap between germline ends came to 17 bases. Written as DNA, the CDR3 is TGTGCCAGCAGCTCCCCAAAAAGGGACAAATATGGCTACACCTTC. Translating gives CASSSPKRDKYGYTF.

This chain links TRBV10-2 with TRBJ1-3; D perhaps matches TRBD1 (5 bases). The germline V and J ends were trimmed by 4 bases and 3 bases, with 7 bases remaining between them. In germline, CDR1 is WSHSY, CDR2 SAAADI. The CDR3 spans 13 residues. The CDR3, as DNA: TGCGCCAGCAGTGCCCAGGGTGGAAACACCATATATTTT. Residues: CASSAQGGNTIYF.

This clone is a singleton in its sample. The chain combines TRBV21-1 with TRBJ1-1; TRBD1 is taken as the D call from the table, unchecked against the DNA. TRBV21-1 is a listed pseudogene. This CDR3 comprises 22 residues. CDR3 in DNA: TGTGCCAGCAGCAAACCCTCACAGACAGGGGGCGAATCAAAGAAAGAGAACACTGAAGCTTTCTTT. It is translated as CASSKPSQTGGESKKENTEAFF.

This chain connects TRBV6-1 to TRBJ1-5; unclear D gene. The CDR3 runs to 12 residues. Germline CDR1 reads MNHNS; CDR2 reads SASEGT. The V and J ends lost 2 bases and 6 bases respectively, with 5 bases between them. The CDR3 nucleotides are TGTGCCAGCAGTGAAACGTTTCAGCCCCAGCATTTT. Its translation: CASSETFQPQHF.

The chain combines TRBV10-2 with TRBJ2-1, with 11 bases lining up with TRBD2. Trimming at V came to 6 bases and at J to 2 bases, leaving 3 bases not matched to a gene. Germline-derived CDR1 and CDR2 are WSHSY and SAAADI. The CDR3 has 15 residues. The CDR3 DNA is TGCGCCAGCAGCGGACTAGCGGGTCCCTACAATGAGCAGTTCTTC. Amino acids: CASSGLAGPYNEQFF.

V gene TRBV5-1 combines with J gene TRBJ2-2, with 8 bases lining up with TRBD2. The J segment lost 3 bases and the V segment lost 4 bases, leaving 5 bases of the junction unmatched. Germline V CDR1 and CDR2: SGHRS, YFSETQ. The CDR3 loop spans 15 amino acids. The CDR3 bases are TGCGCCAGCAGCGCTAGCGGGTCCGACACCGGGGAGCTGTTTTTT. Protein product: CASSASGSDTGELFF.

V gene TRBV5-6 combines with J gene TRBJ2-7, with D perhaps being TRBD1 or TRBD2 (5 bases each). CDR1 and CDR2 (germline): SGHDT, YYEEEE. The CDR3 sequence is 14 residues long. Trimming removed 6 bases at V and 0 bases at J, with 13 bases between. The CDR3 DNA sequence: TGTGCCAGCACCCGGGACGGGCGCTCCTACGAGCAGTACTTC. This encodes CASTRDGRSYEQYF. The variable domain in full, with the rest retrieved from reference TRBV5-6 and TRBJ2-7, is DAGVTQSPTHLIKTRGQQVTLRCSPKSGHDTVSWYQQALGQGPQFIFQYYEEEERQRGNFPDRFSGHQFPNYSSELNVNALLLGDSALYLCASTRDGRSYEQYFGPGTRLTVT.

The genes are TRBV28 and TRBJ2-7; D gene unclear. The V gene lost 6 bases and the J gene lost 3 bases, with 15 bases spanning the gap. The CDR3 extends over 14 amino acids. The germline gives CDR1 MDHEN, CDR2 SYDVKM. The CDR3 loop is CASRLVSRIYEQYF. For the CDR3, the DNA is TGTGCCAGCAGACTCGTATCCCGGATCTACGAGCAGTACTTC. The whole variable domain, filled in from reference TRBV28 and TRBJ2-7, reads DVKVTQSSRYLVKRTGEKVFLECVQDMDHENMFWYRQDPGLGLRLIYFSYDVKMKEKGDIPEGYSVSREKKERFSLILESASTNQTSMYLCASRLVSRIYEQYFGPGTRLTVT.

The genes are TRBV19 and TRBJ2-7; tentative D call: TRBD1 (6 bases). Germline V gene data show CDR1 as LNHDA and CDR2 as SQIVND (reference sequence). CDR3 length: 13 residues. V dropped 5 bases and J dropped 10 bases, with 18 bases sitting between them. The chain's CDR3 is CASSPDRISAQYF. CDR3 nucleotides: TGTGCCAGTAGTCCCGACAGGATTAGTGCACAGTACTTC.

This sequence joins TRBV2 and TRBJ2-5; the D gene is possibly TRBD2 (5 bases). The CDR3 is 18 amino acids. Germline V lookup: CDR1 SNHLY, CDR2 FYNNEI. Trimming removed 1 base from V and 0 bases from J, with 18 bases in between. CDR3 nucleotides: TGTGCCAGCAGTGAAGGTACCCACCCTAGGAGGAACCAAGAGACCCAGTACTTC. Translation: CASSEGTHPRRNQETQYF.

V usage is TRBV5-5 and J usage is TRBJ2-2; TRBD2 might be the D (7 bases). CDR1 SGHKS and CDR2 YYEKEE come from the germline V gene (reference sequence). V lost 3 bases and J 3 bases, leaving 15 bases between the germline ends. The CDR3 spans 16 residues. The DNA for the CDR3 is TGTGCCAGCAGCTCGGGGGGCGGGCTCGACACCGGGGAGCTGTTTTTT. This codes for CASSSGGGLDTGELFF.

The chain links TRBV15 to TRBJ2-3; tentative D call: TRBD1 (5 bases). This CDR3 region has 13 residues. Trimming removed 0 bases from V and 6 bases from J, with 7 bases in between. Germline CDR1 reads LNHNV; CDR2 reads YYDKDF (reference sequence). CDR3 protein: CATSRDQGDTQYF. CDR3 nucleotide sequence: TGTGCCACCAGCAGAGATCAGGGCGATACGCAGTATTTT.

The chain employs TRBV28 and TRBJ1-2; D not resolved. Germline CDR1 reads MDHEN; CDR2 reads SYDVKM. V lost 2 bases, J lost 9 bases, and 10 bases lay in between. The CDR3 contains 12 residues. CDR3 residues: CASSLTTESYTF. Here the CDR3 DNA reads TGTGCCAGCAGTTTAACCACGGAGAGCTACACCTTC.

The V call is TRBV7-8, the J call TRBJ1-5; a possible D gene is TRBD1 (5 bases). V was pared by 1 base and J by 9 bases, with 16 bases between. The CDR3 is 15 residues long. Looked up from germline, CDR1 is SGHVS and CDR2 is FQNEAQ. The CDR3: CASSLGRGDERPQHF. The CDR3 region has the DNA TGTGCCAGCAGCTTAGGTAGGGGCGACGAGAGGCCCCAGCATTTT.

The V gene is TRBV5-6, the J gene TRBJ2-2; weak D call: TRBD2 (5 bases). Trimming shortened V by 5 bases and J by 0 bases, and 11 bases separated the two germline ends. The CDR3 is 15 amino acids. The germline CDR1 and CDR2 sequences are SGHDT and YYEEEE. CDR3 DNA sequence: TGTGCCAGCAGGGGCCGGGGAGCGAACACCGGGGAGCTGTTTTTT. Protein sequence: CASRGRGANTGELFF. Looking up the rest from reference TRBV5-6 and TRBJ2-2 gives the full variable domain: DAGVTQSPTHLIKTRGQQVTLRCSPKSGHDTVSWYQQALGQGPQFIFQYYEEEERQRGNFPDRFSGHQFPNYSSELNVNALLLGDSALYLCASRGRGANTGELFFGEGSRLTVL.

The chain uses TRBV6-1 and TRBJ1-1, with no clear D. Germline CDR1 MNHNS, CDR2 SASEGT. This CDR3 region has 14 residues. Trimming left V 3 bases short and J 8 bases short, with 16 bases between. CDR3 sequence: CASSDRGGVSEAFF. The CDR3 DNA reads as TGTGCCAGCAGTGATAGAGGTGGGGTTTCCGAAGCTTTCTTT.

In nucleotides, the CDR3 is TGCGCCAGCAGTGACCCCGGGGGGTCCAGCAATCAGCCCCAGCATTTT. It specifies CASSDPGGSSNQPQHF. This chain joins TRBV10-2 and TRBJ1-5, with D perhaps TRBD1 (5 bases). The ends were cut back, 3 bases at V and 1 base at J, with 13 bases in the middle. This CDR3 is built from 16 residues. The germline V gene has CDR1 WSHSY and CDR2 SAAADI.

The chain recombines TRBV7-6 with TRBJ2-1; TRBD2 might be the D (5 bases). The CDR3 consists of 14 residues. CDR1 SGHVS and CDR2 FNYEAQ come from the germline V gene. V was shortened by 0 bases and J by 2 bases, with 5 bases between the two germline ends. CDR3: CASSLAAAYNEQFF. The CDR3 DNA reads TGTGCCAGCAGCTTAGCAGCGGCCTACAATGAGCAGTTCTTC.

This chain joins TRBV11-2 and TRBJ1-2; D ambiguous. V lost 5 bases to trimming and J lost 6 bases, with 13 bases between them. The CDR3 has 13 amino acids. Germline V CDR1 and CDR2: SGHAT, FQNNGV. Here the CDR3 DNA reads TGTGCCAGCAGCCCGGCGGCAGTTAATGGCTACACCTTC. Its translation: CASSPAAVNGYTF.

The rearrangement joins TRBV6-4 to TRBJ2-3, with 9 nucleotides matching TRBD2. Germline CDR1 reads MRHNA; CDR2 reads SNTAGT. V lost 4 bases to trimming and J lost 3 bases; unmatched junction nucleotides: 5. This CDR3 has 15 amino acids. This CDR3 reads CASSVELAGTDTQYF. The CDR3 region has the DNA TGTGCCAGCAGTGTAGAGCTAGCGGGAACAGATACGCAGTATTTT.

The V gene is TRBV19, the J gene TRBJ2-7; D may be TRBD1 or TRBD2 (5 bases each). The CDR3 extends over 11 amino acids. V lost 8 bases, J lost 6 bases, and 11 bases lay in between. Looked up from germline, CDR1 is LNHDA and CDR2 is SQIVND (reference sequence). The CDR3 region is CASGGGSEQYF. In DNA form, the CDR3 reads TGTGCCAGTGGGGGTGGGAGCGAGCAGTACTTC. Filled out from reference TRBV19 and TRBJ2-7, the complete variable domain reads DGGITQSPKYLFRKEGQNVTLSCEQNLNHDAMYWYRQDPGQGLRLIYYSQIVNDFQKGDIAEGYSVSREKKESFPLTVTSAQKNPTAFYLCASGGGSEQYFGPGTRLTVT.

This rearrangement joins TRBV27 to TRBJ2-4; D gene ambiguous. The ends were cut back, 0 bases at V and 6 bases at J, with 12 bases in the middle. The CDR3 totals 15 residues. Germline assignment: CDR1 MNHEY and CDR2 SMNVEV (reference sequence). The CDR3 sequence is CASSLSIGPGNIQYF. CDR3 coding DNA: TGTGCCAGCAGTTTATCCATAGGCCCCGGAAACATTCAGTACTTC.

The V call is TRBV7-3, the J call TRBJ2-3; D is undetermined. With 0 bases removed from V and 1 base from J, the gap between germline ends came to 8 bases. Looked up from germline, CDR1 is SGHTA and CDR2 is FQGTGA. The CDR3 totals 15 residues. The CDR3 here is CASSLTFARTDTQYF. In DNA form, the CDR3 reads TGTGCCAGCAGCTTAACGTTTGCTCGCACAGATACGCAGTATTTT.

This clone appeared a single time. This rearrangement joins TRBV5-1 to TRBJ1-1, with TRBD1 identical over 9 bases. The CDR3 loop spans 15 amino acids. The V and J ends lost 4 bases and 0 bases, in that order; junction bases with no gene match: 4. CDR1 and CDR2 (germline): SGHRS, YFSETQ. CDR3: CASSQQGALNTEAFF. The CDR3 DNA reads TGCGCCAGCAGCCAACAGGGGGCCTTGAACACTGAAGCTTTCTTT. The full variable domain, with the rest looked up from reference TRBV5-1 and TRBJ1-1, is KAGVTQTPRYLIKTRGQQVTLSCSPISGHRSVSWYQQTPGQGLQFLFEYFSETQRNKGNFPGRFSGRQFSNSRSEMNVSTLELGDSALYLCASSQQGALNTEAFFGQGTRLTVV.

DNA of the CDR3: TGTGCCACCAAACTAGTAGTATCCTACGAGCAGTACTTC. This encodes CATKLVVSYEQYF. The gene calls are TRBV2 and TRBJ2-7, with D possibly being TRBD2 (5 bases). This CDR3 is 13 amino acids long. Trimming removed 10 bases from V and 1 base from J, with 14 bases in between. Germline V gene sequence: CDR1 SNHLY, CDR2 FYNNEI.

V gene TRBV28 combines with J gene TRBJ1-2, with no clear D. This CDR3 has 10 amino acids. The V and J ends lost 6 bases and 6 bases respectively, with 5 bases between them. Germline CDR1 reads MDHEN; CDR2 reads SYDVKM. CDR3 loop: CASRGNGYTF. CDR3 in DNA: TGTGCCAGCAGGGGGAATGGCTACACCTTC.

The chain combines TRBV28 with TRBJ1-2, with D tentatively TRBD1 (5 bases). With 5 bases removed from V and 2 bases from J, the gap between germline ends came to 12 bases. Germline V gene sequence: CDR1 MDHEN, CDR2 SYDVKM. There are 14 residues in the CDR3. This chain's CDR3 is CASSPETVNYGYTF. The CDR3 nucleotides read TGTGCCAGCAGTCCTGAGACAGTAAACTATGGCTACACCTTC.

The chain combines TRBV5-1 with TRBJ2-3; 10 bases are shared with TRBD2. After removal of 2 bases from V and 5 bases from J, the junction contained 11 bases not matched to a gene. Germline loops: CDR1 SGHRS, CDR2 YFSETQ. The CDR3 totals 17 residues. CDR3 sequence reads: CASSLRAGTSELDTQYF. Written as DNA, the CDR3 is TGCGCCAGCAGCTTAAGAGCCGGGACTAGCGAGTTAGATACGCAGTATTTT.

The chain carries TRBV18 and TRBJ1-5, with D uncertain. The CDR3 runs to 14 residues. The V gene's germline CDR1 is KGHSH and CDR2 LQKENI. Trimming took off 2 bases at V and 10 bases at J, with 15 bases between the two ends. The CDR3 region is CASSPGADSGPQHF. The CDR3 DNA is TGTGCCAGCTCACCAGGCGCGGATTCTGGACCCCAGCATTTT.

This clone was seen only a few times. V usage is TRBV19 and J usage is TRBJ1-5; 10 bases line up with TRBD1. The CDR3 is made up of 15 amino acids. The germline V gene encodes CDR1 LNHDA and CDR2 SQIVND (reference sequence). Trimming cost V 8 bases and J 1 base; bases outside gene matches: 5. CDR3: CASWDRGMSNQPQHF. CDR3 nucleotide sequence: TGTGCCAGTTGGGACAGGGGAATGAGCAATCAGCCCCAGCATTTT.

This chain joins TRBV23-1 and TRBJ1-6; 9 nucleotides match TRBD1. Being an ORF, TRBV23-1 has a function that is uncertain. The CDR3 extends over 14 amino acids. J was trimmed by 7 bases and V by 6 bases; bases with no gene match: 4. The CDR3 region has the DNA TGCGCCAGCAGGGGACAGGGACACAATTCACCCCTCCACTTT. Protein product: CASRGQGHNSPLHF.

This chain uses TRBV29-1 with TRBJ1-1; TRBD1 is a possible D gene (6 bases). The CDR3 extends over 13 amino acids. Germline V lookup: CDR1 SQVTM, CDR2 ANQGSEA. Trimming took off 4 bases at V and 5 bases at J, with 14 bases between the two ends. The CDR3, as DNA: TGCAGCGTTGGCTGGGACAAGGGAACTGAAGCTTTCTTT. Its translation: CSVGWDKGTEAFF.